This section outlines one T cell receptor (beta chain) sequence together with its context. Its antigen remains unidentified. No per-base quality is available; no much larger clone lies one base away. The collaborating institutions used their own protocols to collect whole blood in K2EDTA tubes. For TCRbeta analysis, collaborators shipped samples as frozen whole blood, isolated PBMCs, or DNA extracted from either of those sample types. These data come from a study of blood T cell repertoires in COVID-19 (dated by TCRdb to the early 2020s). Turning to the overall study: Samples from collaborators originated in the United States, Italy and Spain and spanned both the acute and convalescent phases of COVID-19. The prospective study material was composed of cDNA or gDNA derived from T cells, B-cell-depleted T cells, or PBMCs. Deeply sampled blood TCRbeta repertoires from subjects exposed to, actively infected with, or recovered from COVID-19 were included in the dataset. The repertoires were made available in a free public database intended to serve as a resource for research on the immune response to SARS-CoV-2. Samples came from the ongoing ImmuneRACE study (first 160 participants) plus 1,254 subjects from 6 global collaborators. Nearly every sample came with metadata listing a de-identified subject ID, COVID-19 status, age in years and sex. Where available, HLA class I and class II types were obtained from metadata supplied by the sample provider rather than from assay-based typing. Study-wide conclusions, independent of this receptor: Clinical and demographic metadata were provided uncurated, with the amount varying by source and participant.

TCRbeta CDR3 regions were amplified from genomic DNA by means of the immunoSEQ Assay, a bias-controlled multiplex PCR. The paper's data handling went like this. The number of nucleated cells in each sample was estimated from the amplification of reference gene primers within the assay. To quantify the absolute abundance of each unique TCRbeta CDR3 rearrangement, sequence reads were collapsed and filtered. Productive Simpson clonality was computed per sample as the square root of Simpson's diversity index over productive rearrangements. Drawn from immuneACCESS, this table holds only the in-frame rearrangements with V and J called that TCRdb kept. Clones are partly lost; checked studies trace under half to an unresolved V gene and leave the rest unexplained. D and trimming come from the DNA, and the V and J calls and clone size come from that table. The sample records about 210,000 clones, 70% to 90% of which are singletons. 1.5% of the sample lies in the top ten.

Looking up the germline V gene yields CDR1 MNHEY and CDR2 SVGAGI. The CDR3 holds 14 amino acids from the cysteine to the phenylalanine. Of all the DNA, just the CDR3 is kept, 42 bases in frame from base 1. Trimming takes 6 bases off V and 4 bases off J; junction bases not matched to a gene: 4. The receptor's source is a man aged 18 to 29 with active or convalescent COVID-19. The chain joins TRBV6-5 to TRBJ2-7; 12 nucleotides in the junction match TRBD2. Sequenced sample: peripheral blood. The CDR3 is CASRRTSGIYEQYF. The sequenced DNA is TGTGCCAGCAGGAGGACTAGCGGGATTTACGAGCAGTACTTC.